Detailed here is one T cell receptor (beta chain). The antigen is not known. The data originate from a study of T-cell reconstitution after alpha-beta-depleted transplantation in children. The CDR3 loop spans 15 amino acids. V was clipped by 3 bases and J by 2 bases; unmatched bases: 4. Germline V CDR1 and CDR2: SGHAT, FQNNGV. Preparation of the TCRbeta library was carried out with unique molecular identifiers. TCRdb re-analysed the PCR reads in MiXCR, keeping a single row per CDR3 protein. The data show about 240,000 distinct CDR3 sequences, 25% seen once. General study points: The origin of high day-60 TCRbeta diversity in some patients lay in surviving recipient T cells and thymic progenitors. Several hundred expanded graft clones reportedly were the source of alpha-beta T cells about two months after transplant. The authors attributed T-cell counts and diversity one year after transplant mostly to newly produced T cells.

Sequencing used PBMCs, obtained before TCRalphabeta/CD19-depleted stem cell transplant. The clonotype comes from a girl under 10 years old with Fanconi anemia, due to receive a stem cell transplant. The V call is TRBV11-2, the J call TRBJ2-3; 8 bases match TRBD2. CDR3 sequence (DNA): TGTGCCAGCAGCTTCACTAGCGGACTCACAGATACGCAGTATTTT. This codes for CASSFTSGLTDTQYF.